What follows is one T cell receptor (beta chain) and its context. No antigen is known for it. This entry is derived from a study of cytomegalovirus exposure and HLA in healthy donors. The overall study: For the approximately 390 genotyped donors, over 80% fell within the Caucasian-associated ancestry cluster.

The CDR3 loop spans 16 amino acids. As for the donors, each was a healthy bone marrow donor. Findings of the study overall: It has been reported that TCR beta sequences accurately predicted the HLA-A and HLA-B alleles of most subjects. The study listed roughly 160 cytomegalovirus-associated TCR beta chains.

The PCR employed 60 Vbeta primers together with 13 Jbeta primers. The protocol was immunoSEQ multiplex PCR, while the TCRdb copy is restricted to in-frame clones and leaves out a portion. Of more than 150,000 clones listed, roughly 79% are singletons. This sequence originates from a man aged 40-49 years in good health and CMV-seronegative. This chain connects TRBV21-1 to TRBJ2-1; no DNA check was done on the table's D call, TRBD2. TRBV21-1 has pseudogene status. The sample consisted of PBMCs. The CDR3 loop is CASSKERGRYMNEQFF. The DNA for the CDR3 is TGTGCCAGCAGCAAAGAGCGGGGACGGTATATGAATGAGCAGTTCTTC.